Listed below are T cell receptor beta chains from one sample, sequenced in a study of cytomegalovirus exposure and HLA in healthy donors. The repertoire was sequenced with immunoSEQ multiplex PCR; TCRdb's copy has only in-frame clones and lacks some. This specimen shows 70,000 or so clones; the ten leading clones hold 2.4%. The sequenced sample consisted of PBMCs. The receptors here all came from a female donor in good health and CMV-seropositive. Both conserved end residues are part of each CDR3. D genes are given only for firm matches.

TRBV7-2	.	TRBJ2-5	TGTGCCAGCAGCTTATTATACGGAGAGACCCAGTACTTC	CASSLLYGETQYF
TRBV30	.	TRBJ1-4	TGTGCCTGGAGTGTAAACAATAATGAAAAACTGTTTTTT	CAWSVNNNEKLFF
TRBV6-5	TRBD1	TRBJ2-5	TGTGCCAGCAGTCTTAGCAGGGACAGAAAAGAGACCCAGTACTTC	CASSLSRDRKETQYF
TRBV6-1	TRBD2	TRBJ2-4	TGTGCCAGCAGTGCGAACATAGCGGGAGGGGCGGACATTCAGTACTTC	CASSANIAGGADIQYF
TRBV4-1	.	TRBJ1-4	TGCGCCAGCAGCCAAGCGGGGAACGAGGCGGGTGAAAAACTGTTTTTT	CASSQAGNEAGEKLFF
TRBV7-8	TRBD1	TRBJ2-7	TGTGCCAGCAGCTTTAGGACAGGGCCCTCCTACGAGCAGTACTTC	CASSFRTGPSYEQYF
TRBV18	TRBD2	TRBJ2-1	TGTGCCAGCTCACCACCCAGGACTAGTTCCAGTGAGCAGTTCTTC	CASSPPRTSSSEQFF
TRBV5-6	.	TRBJ1-4	TGTGCCAGCAGCCGGGCCTCAGGGGCTGGTGAAAAACTGTTTTTT	CASSRASGAGEKLFF
TRBV28	TRBD1	TRBJ1-2	TGTGCCAGCAGTACGGGACAGGGGACTCCGGGCTACACCTTC	CASSTGQGTPGYTF
TRBV29-1	TRBD2	TRBJ2-1	TGCAGCGTGTCGACCCCTGGGACTAGCGGGGGGCCGGGGTACAATGAGCAGTTCTTC	CSVSTPGTSGGPGYNEQFF
TRBV2	.	TRBJ1-5	TGTGCCAGCAGTGGGCAGAAAAGCAATCAGCCCCAGCATTTT	CASSGQKSNQPQHF
TRBV5-8	TRBD2	TRBJ2-7	TGTGCCAGCAGCAACCCCACCAAGACTAGCGTGTACGAGCAGTACTTC	CASSNPTKTSVYEQYF
TRBV2	.	TRBJ1-2	TGTGCCAGCATGGCGGACTTCTTGGGAGGCTACACCTTC	CASMADFLGGYTF
TRBV4-1	.	TRBJ1-1	TGCGCCAGCAGCACAGGGTTTTCCTTGAACACTGAAGCTTTCTTT	CASSTGFSLNTEAFF
TRBV27	.	TRBJ1-1	TGTGCCAGCAGTTCTAGGGCGGGAAGTCTGAACACTGAAGCTTTCTTT	CASSSRAGSLNTEAFF
TRBV18	.	TRBJ1-3	TGTGCCAGCTCACCTAGGAGCAGGGAATCTGGAAACACCATATATTTT	CASSPRSRESGNTIYF
TRBV7-9	TRBD2	TRBJ2-7	TGTGCCAGCAGCCCCCCGGGACTAGCGGGAAACGAGCAGTACTTC	CASSPPGLAGNEQYF
TRBV27	.	TRBJ1-5	TGTGCCAGCAGCGGGGTGGGTAGCAATCAGCCCCAGCATTTT	CASSGVGSNQPQHF
TRBV30	.	TRBJ2-4	TGTGCCTTTTCACCAGGTTTCAAAAACATTCAGTACTTC	CAFSPGFKNIQYF
TRBV9	.	TRBJ1-1	TGTGCCAGCAGCGTAACAGGGCTATGGAACACTGAAGCTTTCTTT	CASSVTGLWNTEAFF
TRBV30	.	TRBJ2-7	TGTGCCTGGAGCCCCGGGAGAGCCCCCTACGAGCAGTACTTC	CAWSPGRAPYEQYF
TRBV19	TRBD1	TRBJ1-5	TGTGCCAGTAGTATATACCGGACAGGGATCAATCAGCCCCAGCATTTT	CASSIYRTGINQPQHF
TRBV6-1	.	TRBJ1-1	TGTGCCAGCAGTGACGTGGGCAGGGTGTTGAAGGCTTTCTTT	CASSDVGRVLKAFF
TRBV28	TRBD1	TRBJ1-3	TGTGCCAGCGGACCCAGGGGGTCCTCTGGAAACACCATATATTTT	CASGPRGSSGNTIYF
TRBV7-2	.	TRBJ2-2	TGTGCCAGCAGCTTACTAAGGGGGAACACCGGGGAGCTGTTTTTT	CASSLLRGNTGELFF
TRBV6-4	.	TRBJ2-6	TGTGCCAGCAGTGATGGGGGGAACTCTGGGGCCAACGTCCTGACTTTC	CASSDGGNSGANVLTF
TRBV9	.	TRBJ2-3	TGTGCCAGCAGCTCCACCCAAGGACTTAGTAACACAGATACGCAGTATTTT	CASSSTQGLSNTDTQYF
TRBV30	TRBD1	TRBJ1-4	TGTGCCTGGAGCGCTCCGGGACAGGGAAGTGAAAAACTGTTTTTT	CAWSAPGQGSEKLFF
TRBV15	TRBD1	TRBJ1-3	TGTGCCACCAGTCGCGACAGGGAAGGTGGAAACACCATATATTTT	CATSRDREGGNTIYF
TRBV30	TRBD1	TRBJ1-2	TGTGCCTGGAGTGCGGGACAGGGGAACTATGGCTACACCTTC	CAWSAGQGNYGYTF
TRBV27	.	TRBJ2-7	TGTGCCAGCAGTTTCAGGGGTCTTGGCGAGCAGTACTTC	CASSFRGLGEQYF
TRBV28	.	TRBJ2-7	TGTGCCAGCAGTATAGGGGGAAGGGTCATGATTGAGGACTCCTACGAGCAGTACTTC	CASSIGGRVMIEDSYEQYF